This T cell receptor (beta chain) was documented in a study of blood T cell repertoires in COVID-19. V shed 2 bases and J shed 7 bases, with 11 bases lying between them. In germline, CDR1 is PRHDT, CDR2 FYEKMQ (reference sequence). This CDR3 spans 14 amino acids. Clones were sequenced by immunoSEQ multiplex PCR, and TCRdb holds only the in-frame ones, with some missing. In the table there are about 51,000 clones, 80% to 90% of which are singletons. Sequencing used peripheral blood. The TCR sequence derives from a man in his fifties or sixties with acute or convalescent COVID-19. The chain couples TRBV13 to TRBJ1-4; TRBD1 is a possible D gene (5 bases). The DNA for the CDR3 is TGTGCCAGCAGCTTAAGGGGTTACGGTGAAAAACTGTTTTTT. It is translated as CASSLRGYGEKLFF. Together with reference TRBV13 and TRBJ1-4, the CDR3 gives the full variable domain: AAGVIQSPRHLIKEKRETATLKCYPIPRHDTVYWYQQGPGQDPQFLISFYEKMQSDKGSIPDRFSAQQFSDYHSELNMSSLELGDSALYFCASSLRGYGEKLFFGSGTQLSVL.